The present entry profiles one T cell receptor (beta chain) with its context. The target antigen is unknown. The data originate from a study of cytomegalovirus exposure and HLA in healthy donors. Sequencing used immunoSEQ multiplex PCR; TCRdb keeps in-frame clones, though not all of them. The sample records about 190,000 clones, over 65% being singletons. Among the 100 to 150 subjects of the validation cohort, separate from the approximately 700-subject first cohort, were the donors. Study outcomes and limitations: The authors listed roughly 150 TCR beta chains as cytomegalovirus-associated. Rare TCR sequences dominated, though some public TCRs recurred in many donors. In the approximately 120 validation repertoires, a later analysis found that first-cohort TCR clusters tended to co-occur.

The sequenced sample consisted of PBMCs. The clonotype was recovered from a man in his late teens or twenties in good health and CMV-seropositive.

The CDR3 DNA is TGTGCCAGTAGCGTGGAGGCGGTCTACAATCAGCCCCAGCATTTT. Encoded protein: CASSVEAVYNQPQHF. V gene TRBV19 combines with J gene TRBJ1-5; no clear D. In germline, CDR1 is LNHDA, CDR2 SQIVND (reference sequence). The CDR3 consists of 15 residues. V was cut by 6 bases and J by 3 bases, with 15 bases left in between. The variable domain in full, with the rest retrieved from reference TRBV19 and TRBJ1-5, is DGGITQSPKYLFRKEGQNVTLSCEQNLNHDAMYWYRQDPGQGLRLIYYSQIVNDFQKGDIAEGYSVSREKKESFPLTVTSAQKNPTAFYLCASSVEAVYNQPQHFGDGTRLSIL.